This T cell receptor (beta chain) derives from a study of cytomegalovirus exposure and HLA in healthy donors. Broader study findings: According to the study, around 150 TCR beta chains were cytomegalovirus-associated.

On this clone itself: The antigen remains undetermined.

Clones were read by immunoSEQ multiplex PCR, and TCRdb kept only the in-frame ones, dropping some. The table has 200,000 to 300,000 clones, approximately 83% seen once. CDR3 length: 14 residues. The V gene lost 0 bases and the J gene lost 3 bases, with 6 bases spanning the gap. Germline values: CDR1 SGHRS, CDR2 YFSETQ. This clonotype was obtained from a woman younger than 45 in good health and CMV-seropositive. The chain carries TRBV5-1 and TRBJ1-4; D is uncertain. Material for sequencing was PBMCs. The CDR3 loop is CASSLGDSNEKLFF. The CDR3 region has the DNA TGCGCCAGCAGCTTGGGAGACTCTAATGAAAAACTGTTTTTT. Supplemented by reference TRBV5-1 and TRBJ1-4, the full variable domain reads KAGVTQTPRYLIKTRGQQVTLSCSPISGHRSVSWYQQTPGQGLQFLFEYFSETQRNKGNFPGRFSGRQFSNSRSEMNVSTLELGDSALYLCASSLGDSNEKLFFGSGTQLSVL.